This TCR beta chain was identified during a study of T cell responses to AZD1222 COVID-19 vaccine. Findings and caveats of the study: White British people made up most donors, females outnumbered males, and clonal diversity was possibly underestimated.

This CDR3 is 15 amino acids long. Germline V gene sequence: CDR1 SSHAT, CDR2 FNYEAQ (reference sequence). Pooled samples include second doses given at about 4 or 12 weeks. Produced via immunoSEQ multiplex PCR; TCRdb's table is partial and in-frame only. The sample holds about 42,000 clones, about 91% seen once. Turning to this clone: Its antigen is not identified. The junction shows a germline mismatch at one end, possibly a read error.

Specimen: peripheral blood, collected 28 days after the second AZD1222 dose. The V gene is TRBV7-7, the J gene TRBJ2-5; 7 bases match TRBD2. The TCR originated in an adult who received the AZD1222 COVID-19 vaccine. In DNA, the CDR3 is TGTGCTAGCAGCTTAACGGGAGCGGGGCTGGAGACCCAGTACTTC. Amino acid sequence: CASSLTGAGLETQYF.